A selection of T cell receptor beta chains follows, all from one sample in a study of cytomegalovirus exposure and HLA in healthy donors. Repertoires were generated with immunoSEQ multiplex PCR, while TCRdb's copy carries only in-frame clones and drops some. The sample carries about 160,000 clones, roughly 73% recorded once. Input material: PBMCs. All receptors come from a woman younger than 45 in good health and CMV-seronegative. Each CDR3 is given with its conserved first and last residue. D genes are given only for firm matches. Size is stated for part of the rows, as once, few or many counts, or as a class when the clone is expanded.

size,V,D,J,DNA,CDR3
NA,TRBV15,TRBD2,TRBJ2-7,TGTGCCACCAGCATCGGTGTGGGCGGGGGACTCTACGAGCAGTACTTC,CATSIGVGGGLYEQYF
NA,TRBV7-8,NA,TRBJ2-7,TGTGCCAGCAGCCAAACGCATTCTAGCGTCTACGAGCAGTACTTC,CASSQTHSSVYEQYF
NA,TRBV5-5,NA,TRBJ2-7,TGTGCCAGCAGCTTGGCAGGACAGACGACCTACGAGCAGTACTTC,CASSLAGQTTYEQYF
NA,TRBV5-4,NA,TRBJ1-1,TGTGCCAGCAGCTTGAAGGGGGAGAACACTGAAGCTTTCTTT,CASSLKGENTEAFF
NA,TRBV6-5,NA,TRBJ1-6,TGTGCCAGCAGTTACCGAGGGTCAAGTCTTTCACCCCTCCACTTT,CASSYRGSSLSPLHF
NA,TRBV5-1,TRBD2,TRBJ2-1,TGCGCCAGCAGCTCGGGACTAGCGGGGGTCAATGAGCAGTTCTTC,CASSSGLAGVNEQFF
NA,TRBV4-1,NA,TRBJ1-1,TGCGCCAGCAGCCAACTGGGGCTCCTCTCTGAAGCTTTCTTT,CASSQLGLLSEAFF
NA,TRBV9,TRBD2,TRBJ2-1,TGTGCCAGCAGCGCCTCGGGAGGAGAATACAATGAGCAGTTCTTC,CASSASGGEYNEQFF
once,TRBV15,TRBD1,TRBJ2-7,TGTGCCACCAGCAGAGGGGGACAGGGGGGAGACGAGCAGTACTTC,CATSRGGQGGDEQYF
NA,TRBV5-4,NA,TRBJ2-7,TGTGCCAGCAGCTTGGTTGGGGGGGCCAACGAGCAGTACTTC,CASSLVGGANEQYF
NA,TRBV2,TRBD2,TRBJ2-1,TGTGCCAGCAGTTGGACTAGCGGGGGGGCCAATGAGCAGTTCTTC,CASSWTSGGANEQFF
NA,TRBV5-1,TRBD2,TRBJ2-2,TGCGCCAGCAGCCCGTTACTAGCGGGGAGCACCGGGGAGCTGTTTTTT,CASSPLLAGSTGELFF
NA,TRBV5-1,NA,TRBJ2-7,TGCGCCAGCAGGCCCCAGGGGGCGGGGGCCCCCTACGAGCAGTACTTC,CASRPQGAGAPYEQYF
once,TRBV5-6,NA,TRBJ1-4,TGTGCCAGCAGCTTGTGGGCTTATGAAAAACTGTTTTTT,CASSLWAYEKLFF
NA,TRBV10-1,NA,TRBJ2-5,TGCGCCAGCAGTGAGTCTATGCGGACAGAGTACCAAGAGACCCAGTACTTC,CASSESMRTEYQETQYF
NA,TRBV5-1,NA,TRBJ1-1,TGCGCCAGCAGCTTGGGAGGGTCGGGGAACACTGAAGCTTTCTTT,CASSLGGSGNTEAFF
NA,TRBV21-1,NA,TRBJ1-4,TGTGCCAGCAGGACAGGGACAACTAATGAAAAACTGTTTTTT,CASRTGTTNEKLFF
NA,TRBV6-6,NA,TRBJ1-6,TGTGCCAGCAGTTACCCTCAGGGGCCTGGGGCCCTCCACTTT,CASSYPQGPGALHF
NA,TRBV9,NA,TRBJ2-5,TGTGCCAGCAGCGTACCGGGGATAGAGACCCAGTACTTC,CASSVPGIETQYF
few,TRBV30,TRBD1,TRBJ1-1,TGTGCCTGGAGGACCCCGGACAGGCGGCCTTTCTTT,CAWRTPDRRPFF
NA,TRBV15,NA,TRBJ1-2,TGTGCCACCAGCAGAGTGGGGGCAGGCTCCATTAACTATGGCTACACCTTC,CATSRVGAGSINYGYTF
NA,TRBV27,TRBD2,TRBJ2-1,TGTGCCAGCTCTAGGGCTAGCGGGTCCTACAATGAGCAGTTCTTC,CASSRASGSYNEQFF
NA,TRBV20-1,NA,TRBJ2-3,TGCAGTGCTAACAGGGATACGCAGTATTTT,CSANRDTQYF